A selection of T cell receptor beta chains follows, all from one sample in a study of cytomegalovirus exposure and HLA in healthy donors. TCRdb's copy holds only in-frame clones and misses some; the assay was immunoSEQ multiplex PCR. This table has 200,000 or so clones, approximately 84% appearing once. Sequenced: PBMCs. The source is a girl under three years old in good health and CMV-seronegative. Both conserved end residues are part of each CDR3. D genes are given only for firm matches. Not all rows give a size; the values are once, few, many and, for expanded clones, a class.

v_gene,abundance,d_gene,j_gene,CDR3aa,CDR3nt
TRBV10-1,once,TRBD2,TRBJ2-3,CASSGLAVLSTDTQYF,TGCGCCAGCAGTGGACTAGCGGTCTTAAGCACAGATACGCAGTATTTT
TRBV6-5,-,-,TRBJ2-3,CASSRTGLDTQYF,TGTGCCAGCAGTCGCACAGGGCTAGATACGCAGTATTTT
TRBV5-1,-,TRBD1,TRBJ2-7,CASSFGTGAYEQYF,TGCGCCAGCAGCTTCGGGACAGGGGCCTACGAGCAGTACTTC
TRBV28,once,-,TRBJ1-5,CASSLLGGSGVYYSNQPQHF,TGTGCCAGCAGTTTATTAGGAGGTTCGGGGGTGTATTATAGCAATCAGCCCCAGCATTTT
TRBV2,-,TRBD1,TRBJ2-5,CASRQDRGLQETQYF,TGTGCCAGCAGACAAGACAGGGGCCTCCAAGAGACCCAGTACTTC
TRBV18,-,-,TRBJ2-1,CASSTGPPSSYNEQFF,TGTGCCAGCTCAACAGGGCCTCCAAGCTCCTACAATGAGCAGTTCTTC
TRBV10-2,-,-,TRBJ1-2,CASNDLNYGYTF,TGCGCCAGCAATGACCTTAACTATGGCTACACCTTC
TRBV19,-,-,TRBJ1-5,CASSPVGGPQHF,TGTGCCAGTAGTCCCGTCGGGGGGCCCCAGCATTTT
TRBV7-9,-,TRBD2,TRBJ2-7,CASTPAGGGCEQYF,TGTGCCAGCACCCCAGCGGGGGGCGGTTGCGAGCAGTACTTC
TRBV27,-,TRBD1,TRBJ2-3,CASRRTGGTDTQYF,TGTGCCAGCAGAAGGACAGGGGGCACAGATACGCAGTATTTT
TRBV28,once,-,TRBJ2-3,CASTLGRRRMQYF,TGTGCCAGCACCCTTGGGAGGAGGAGAATGCAGTATTTT
TRBV29-1,once,TRBD2,TRBJ2-7,CSVETAGGKQYF,TGCAGCGTGGAGACAGCGGGAGGAAAGCAGTACTTC
TRBV5-1,-,-,TRBJ2-3,CASSLIAASDTQYF,TGCGCCAGCAGCTTGATCGCTGCGTCTGATACGCAGTATTTT
TRBV30,-,-,TRBJ1-1,CAWHRDYLNTEAFF,TGTGCCTGGCACCGGGATTATCTGAACACTGAAGCTTTCTTT
TRBV23-1,once,TRBD1,TRBJ2-7,CASTSQGLDRAGF,TGCGCCAGCACGTCTCAAGGATTGGACAGGGCAGGCTTC
TRBV6-1,few,-,TRBJ1-5,CASGWRTVSNQPQHF,TGTGCCAGCGGTTGGCGGACTGTCAGCAATCAGCCCCAGCATTTT
TRBV19,-,TRBD1,TRBJ1-5,CASLKTGGVQPQHF,TGTGCCAGTCTAAAGACAGGGGGCGTTCAGCCCCAGCATTTT
TRBV27,-,TRBD2,TRBJ2-3,CASSSRNLAGITDTQYF,TGTGCCAGCAGTTCCCGTAATCTAGCGGGAATCACAGATACGCAGTATTTT
TRBV5-1,once,-,TRBJ1-6,CASSLEAGLKNSPLHF,TGCGCCAGCAGCTTGGAGGCTGGGCTGAAGAATTCACCCCTCCACTTT
TRBV7-2,-,-,TRBJ2-7,CASSLLFGQGSYEQYF,TGTGCCAGCAGCTTACTATTTGGGCAGGGGTCCTACGAGCAGTACTTC
TRBV19,-,-,TRBJ1-5,CASSIQGPSNQPQHF,TGTGCCAGTAGTATCCAGGGCCCTAGCAATCAGCCCCAGCATTTT
TRBV27,-,TRBD1,TRBJ1-4,CASSSTGLNEKLFF,TGTGCCAGCAGTTCGACAGGGTTAAATGAAAAACTGTTTTTT
TRBV5-6,-,-,TRBJ1-2,CASSLGGDRYTF,TGTGCCAGCAGCTTGGGGGGGGATCGCTACACCTTC
TRBV27,-,TRBD2,TRBJ2-7,CASRKRDSRYHEQYF,TGTGCCAGCAGAAAGCGGGATTCCAGATACCACGAGCAGTACTTC
TRBV15,-,TRBD1,TRBJ1-1,CATSTYRGRTEAFF,TGTGCCACCAGCACGTACAGGGGTCGAACTGAAGCTTTCTTT
TRBV5-6,-,TRBD2,TRBJ2-3,CASSFGGGARTDTQYF,TGTGCCAGCAGCTTCGGCGGGGGGGCCAGGACAGATACGCAGTATTTT
TRBV7-9,-,TRBD2,TRBJ2-3,CASSLSSGDTPQYF,TGTGCCAGCAGCTTATCTAGCGGGGATACCCCGCAGTATTTT
TRBV4-1,-,-,TRBJ2-4,CASSQALGLAKNIQYF,TGCGCCAGCAGCCAAGCTCTGGGACTAGCCAAAAACATTCAGTACTTC
TRBV19,-,TRBD1,TRBJ2-5,CASSPNRGQETQYF,TGTGCCAGTAGTCCCAACAGGGGTCAAGAGACCCAGTACTTC
TRBV5-1,-,TRBD2,TRBJ2-2,CASSNDGLGASGELFF,TGCGCCAGCAGCAACGATGGACTAGGAGCGTCCGGGGAGCTGTTTTTT
TRBV6-5,-,-,TRBJ1-5,CASSYTGNSNQPQHF,TGTGCCAGCAGTTACACAGGGAATAGCAATCAGCCCCAGCATTTT
TRBV6-5,-,-,TRBJ2-5,CASRKGNQETQYF,TGTGCCAGCCGAAAGGGGAACCAAGAGACCCAGTACTTC
TRBV4-1,-,TRBD1,TRBJ1-2,CASSQVGQGAHGYTF,TGCGCCAGCAGCCAAGTGGGACAGGGGGCGCATGGCTACACCTTC
TRBV7-8,-,TRBD1,TRBJ1-6,CASSSDRGDNSPLHF,TGTGCCAGCAGCTCGGACAGGGGGGATAATTCACCCCTCCACTTT
TRBV7-8,once,TRBD2,TRBJ2-7,CASSSPGLAGDEQYF,TGTGCCAGCAGCTCTCCGGGACTAGCGGGAGACGAGCAGTACTTC
TRBV18,few,-,TRBJ2-7,CASSPPTSSYEQYF,TGTGCCAGCTCACCACCAACCAGCTCCTACGAGCAGTACTTC
TRBV7-8,-,TRBD1,TRBJ2-7,CASSPGQGDYEQYF,TGTGCCAGCAGCCCCGGACAGGGTGATTACGAGCAGTACTTC
TRBV7-3,-,TRBD1,TRBJ2-1,CASSSGQGYEQFF,TGTGCCAGCAGCTCGGGACAGGGCTATGAGCAGTTCTTC
TRBV7-2,few,-,TRBJ2-7,CASSLGREFYEQYF,TGTGCCAGCAGCTTAGGGAGGGAGTTCTACGAGCAGTACTTC
TRBV29-1,-,-,TRBJ2-1,CSVEGADSLPNEQFF,TGCAGCGTTGAAGGGGCCGACAGCTTACCCAATGAGCAGTTCTTC
TRBV15,-,-,TRBJ2-5,CATSRGQGRETQYF,TGTGCCACCAGCAGAGGTCAGGGGCGAGAGACCCAGTACTTC
TRBV4-1,-,TRBD2,TRBJ2-3,CASSQELAGFTDTQYF,TGCGCCAGCAGCCAAGAGCTAGCGGGGTTCACAGATACGCAGTATTTT
TRBV7-8,-,-,TRBJ2-5,CASSPETQYF,TGTGCCAGCAGCCCGGAGACCCAGTACTTC
TRBV4-1,-,-,TRBJ1-5,CASSQVSGQPQHF,TGCGCCAGCAGCCAAGTGTCAGGGCAGCCCCAGCATTTT
TRBV5-1,-,-,TRBJ2-3,CASALGGPNWSDTQYF,TGCGCCAGCGCACTAGGAGGTCCAAATTGGTCGGATACGCAGTATTTT
TRBV2,-,-,TRBJ2-7,CASTSRMYEQYF,TGTGCCAGCACTAGCAGGATGTACGAGCAGTACTTC
TRBV28,once,-,TRBJ1-4,CASSLIHGIANEKLFF,TGTGCCAGCAGTTTAATTCATGGTATAGCTAATGAAAAACTGTTTTTT
TRBV30,-,-,TRBJ2-1,CAWTMGGYNEQFF,TGTGCCTGGACTATGGGGGGCTACAATGAGCAGTTCTTC
TRBV18,-,-,TRBJ1-4,CASSPSPSDRTLNEKLFF,TGTGCCAGCTCACCCTCCCCAAGCGACAGGACCTTAAATGAAAAACTGTTTTTT
TRBV7-9,-,-,TRBJ2-1,CASSLEGDSYNEQFF,TGTGCCAGCAGCTTAGAGGGGGACTCCTACAATGAGCAGTTCTTC
TRBV6-5,-,-,TRBJ1-5,CASSYTDSQPQHF,TGTGCCAGCAGTTACACCGACAGTCAGCCCCAGCATTTT
TRBV7-8,-,-,TRBJ2-5,CASSLAAGDKRETQYF,TGTGCCAGCAGCTTAGCGGCAGGGGACAAGCGAGAGACCCAGTACTTC
TRBV30,-,-,TRBJ1-2,CAWGSRGLDGYTF,TGTGCCTGGGGAAGCAGGGGCCTGGATGGCTACACCTTC
TRBV5-1,-,-,TRBJ2-5,CASSFDIYQETQYF,TGCGCCAGCAGCTTTGACATCTACCAAGAGACCCAGTACTTC
TRBV18,-,-,TRBJ2-3,CASSSADYTDTQYF,TGTGCCAGCTCATCAGCGGACTACACAGATACGCAGTATTTT
TRBV7-9,-,TRBD2,TRBJ2-3,CASSLSGLAQYF,TGTGCCAGCAGCTTATCGGGACTAGCGCAGTATTTT
TRBV9,-,TRBD2,TRBJ2-1,CASSIGGDVYNEQFF,TGTGCCAGCAGCATCGGGGGGGATGTATACAATGAGCAGTTCTTC
TRBV4-2,-,TRBD2,TRBJ2-3,CASSQEWEGDTQYF,TGTGCCAGCAGCCAAGAGTGGGAGGGGGATACGCAGTATTTT